A selection of T cell receptor beta chains follows, all from one sample in a study of cytomegalovirus exposure and HLA in healthy donors. Data came from immunoSEQ multiplex PCR; TCRdb stores just in-frame clones and leaves some out. The top ten hold 1.5% to 2.5% of the sample, which has under 200,000 clones, 84% seen once. The sequenced material came from PBMCs. Receptors originate from a man aged 18 to 30 in good health and CMV-seronegative. CDR3s include the opening cysteine and the closing phenylalanine or tryptophan. Each record gives: D gene, clone size, J gene, V gene, CDR3 protein, CDR3 DNA. D genes are given only for firm matches. Clone size is stated in some rows and not others, as once, few, many or a class when expanded.

d_call: TRBD1
clone_size: .
j_call: TRBJ2-7
v_call: TRBV27
cdr3_aa: CASSLRRPGQVNYEQYF
cdr3_nt: TGTGCCAGCAGTTTACGGCGCCCGGGACAGGTAAACTACGAGCAGTACTTC

d_call: TRBD2
clone_size: .
j_call: TRBJ2-1
v_call: TRBV9
cdr3_aa: CASGQREGLRNEQFF
cdr3_nt: TGTGCCAGCGGGCAGCGGGAGGGCCTCAGGAATGAGCAGTTCTTC

d_call: TRBD2
clone_size: .
j_call: TRBJ2-3
v_call: TRBV7-2
cdr3_aa: CASSWGLAGTLAQYF
cdr3_nt: TGTGCCAGCAGCTGGGGACTAGCGGGTACCCTTGCGCAGTATTTT

d_call: TRBD2
clone_size: once
j_call: TRBJ2-7
v_call: TRBV7-2
cdr3_aa: CASSFGPAPRGSYEQYF
cdr3_nt: TGTGCCAGCAGCTTTGGGCCCGCACCCCGCGGGAGCTACGAGCAGTACTTC

d_call: TRBD2
clone_size: .
j_call: TRBJ2-1
v_call: TRBV2
cdr3_aa: CASSSTSGMSEQFF
cdr3_nt: TGTGCCAGCAGTTCGACTAGCGGGATGTCTGAGCAGTTCTTC

d_call: .
clone_size: .
j_call: TRBJ1-2
v_call: TRBV7-2
cdr3_aa: CASSFGVGHPNYGYTF
cdr3_nt: TGTGCCAGCAGCTTCGGGGTGGGACACCCAAACTATGGCTACACCTTC

d_call: TRBD1
clone_size: .
j_call: TRBJ1-2
v_call: TRBV6-5
cdr3_aa: CASTPRGQGMKGYTF
cdr3_nt: TGTGCCAGCACCCCGAGAGGACAGGGGATGAAAGGCTACACCTTC

d_call: TRBD1
clone_size: .
j_call: TRBJ1-4
v_call: TRBV5-1
cdr3_aa: CASSLGQGREKLFF
cdr3_nt: TGCGCCAGCAGCTTGGGACAGGGAAGGGAAAAACTGTTTTTT

d_call: TRBD1
clone_size: .
j_call: TRBJ1-6
v_call: TRBV5-1
cdr3_aa: CASSAGQRNSPLHF
cdr3_nt: TGCGCCAGCAGCGCGGGACAGAGAAATTCACCCCTCCACTTT

d_call: TRBD1
clone_size: .
j_call: TRBJ2-7
v_call: TRBV25-1
cdr3_aa: CASSGRQGSDRSYEQYF
cdr3_nt: TGTGCCAGCAGTGGCAGACAGGGCTCGGACAGATCCTACGAGCAGTACTTC

d_call: .
clone_size: .
j_call: TRBJ2-2
v_call: TRBV4-1
cdr3_aa: CASSQVSGELFF
cdr3_nt: TGCGCCAGCAGCCAAGTTTCGGGGGAGCTGTTTTTT

d_call: .
clone_size: .
j_call: TRBJ1-2
v_call: TRBV6-6
cdr3_aa: CASSYPDYGYTF
cdr3_nt: TGTGCCAGCAGTTACCCCGACTATGGCTACACCTTC

d_call: .
clone_size: .
j_call: TRBJ2-7
v_call: TRBV5-4
cdr3_aa: CASSPGRSQGSYEQYF
cdr3_nt: TGTGCCAGCAGCCCGGGTCGTTCCCAAGGCTCCTACGAGCAGTACTTC

d_call: TRBD2
clone_size: .
j_call: TRBJ2-7
v_call: TRBV5-1
cdr3_aa: CASSAGDFAYYEQYF
cdr3_nt: TGCGCCAGCAGCGCGGGGGACTTCGCCTACTACGAGCAGTACTTC

d_call: TRBD2
clone_size: .
j_call: TRBJ2-3
v_call: TRBV5-4
cdr3_aa: CASSFLAGDTDTQYF
cdr3_nt: TGTGCCAGCAGCTTTCTAGCGGGGGATACAGATACGCAGTATTTT

d_call: .
clone_size: .
j_call: TRBJ1-2
v_call: TRBV21-1
cdr3_aa: CASSKGQGVSDTF
cdr3_nt: TGTGCCAGCAGCAAAGGGCAGGGGGTTAGCGACACCTTC

d_call: TRBD2
clone_size: .
j_call: TRBJ2-3
v_call: TRBV4-1
cdr3_aa: CASSPRTSGREDTQYF
cdr3_nt: TGCGCCAGCAGTCCCCGGACTAGCGGGAGGGAAGATACGCAGTATTTT

d_call: .
clone_size: .
j_call: TRBJ1-2
v_call: TRBV7-9
cdr3_aa: CASSPGQTGNYGYTF
cdr3_nt: TGTGCCAGCAGCCCAGGACAAACCGGGAACTATGGCTACACCTTC

d_call: TRBD2
clone_size: .
j_call: TRBJ2-7
v_call: TRBV5-8
cdr3_aa: CASSDVGLAPEQYF
cdr3_nt: TGTGCCAGCAGCGACGTGGGACTAGCGCCTGAGCAGTACTTC

d_call: TRBD1
clone_size: .
j_call: TRBJ2-3
v_call: TRBV25-1
cdr3_aa: CASSYGQGVTDTQYF
cdr3_nt: TGTGCCAGCAGTTACGGACAGGGGGTCACAGATACGCAGTATTTT

d_call: .
clone_size: .
j_call: TRBJ1-6
v_call: TRBV27
cdr3_aa: CASSWAGPNSPLHF
cdr3_nt: TGTGCCAGCAGTTGGGCGGGGCCCAATTCACCCCTCCACTTT

d_call: TRBD2
clone_size: .
j_call: TRBJ2-3
v_call: TRBV4-1
cdr3_aa: CASSQGSLAGGVDTQYF
cdr3_nt: TGCGCCAGCAGCCAAGGGTCATTAGCGGGGGGTGTAGATACGCAGTATTTT

d_call: .
clone_size: .
j_call: TRBJ2-5
v_call: TRBV5-6
cdr3_aa: CASSTTTQETQYF
cdr3_nt: TGTGCCAGCAGCACGACTACACAAGAGACCCAGTACTTC

d_call: .
clone_size: .
j_call: TRBJ1-3
v_call: TRBV28
cdr3_aa: CASSTPRNTIYF
cdr3_nt: TGTGCCAGCAGCACCCCGAGGAACACCATATATTTT

d_call: .
clone_size: .
j_call: TRBJ2-5
v_call: TRBV6-1
cdr3_aa: CASIQGEGETQYF
cdr3_nt: TGTGCCAGCATACAGGGGGAGGGAGAGACCCAGTACTTC

d_call: .
clone_size: .
j_call: TRBJ1-1
v_call: TRBV6-6
cdr3_aa: CASSYPGRGTEAFF
cdr3_nt: TGTGCCAGCAGTTACCCGGGGAGGGGCACTGAAGCTTTCTTT

d_call: .
clone_size: few
j_call: TRBJ2-4
v_call: TRBV2
cdr3_aa: CASSESRSANIQYF
cdr3_nt: TGTGCCAGCAGTGAATCTAGAAGTGCGAACATTCAGTACTTC

d_call: TRBD2
clone_size: .
j_call: TRBJ2-2
v_call: TRBV28
cdr3_aa: CASGTSGRGRTGELFF
cdr3_nt: TGTGCCAGCGGGACTAGCGGGAGGGGGAGAACCGGGGAGCTGTTTTTT

d_call: .
clone_size: .
j_call: TRBJ2-7
v_call: TRBV29-1
cdr3_aa: CSVVNRGTYEQYF
cdr3_nt: TGCAGCGTTGTAAATAGGGGTACCTACGAGCAGTACTTC

d_call: .
clone_size: once
j_call: TRBJ1-6
v_call: TRBV27
cdr3_aa: CASSWVRNSPLHF
cdr3_nt: TGTGCCAGCAGTTGGGTCAGGAATTCACCCCTCCACTTT

d_call: TRBD1
clone_size: once
j_call: TRBJ1-1
v_call: TRBV2
cdr3_aa: CASRPDRVNTEAFF
cdr3_nt: TGTGCCAGCAGACCCGACAGGGTGAACACTGAAGCTTTCTTT

d_call: TRBD2
clone_size: .
j_call: TRBJ2-3
v_call: TRBV7-9
cdr3_aa: CASSPGGGGTDTQYF
cdr3_nt: TGTGCCAGCAGCCCGGGAGGGGGAGGCACGGATACGCAGTATTTT

d_call: .
clone_size: .
j_call: TRBJ1-1
v_call: TRBV4-1
cdr3_aa: CASSQEPPGAGEAFF
cdr3_nt: TGCGCCAGCAGCCAAGAACCCCCAGGGGCTGGTGAAGCTTTCTTT

d_call: .
clone_size: .
j_call: TRBJ2-5
v_call: TRBV20-1
cdr3_aa: CSARTLKTQYF
cdr3_nt: TGCAGTGCTAGAACATTAAAGACCCAGTACTTC

d_call: .
clone_size: few
j_call: TRBJ2-3
v_call: TRBV10-3
cdr3_aa: CAISESRVGTDTQYF
cdr3_nt: TGTGCCATCAGTGAGTCCAGGGTTGGCACAGATACGCAGTATTTT

d_call: TRBD1
clone_size: .
j_call: TRBJ2-7
v_call: TRBV6-5
cdr3_aa: CASRPWDRGPHEQYF
cdr3_nt: TGTGCCAGCAGGCCCTGGGACAGGGGTCCCCACGAGCAGTACTTC

d_call: TRBD2
clone_size: .
j_call: TRBJ2-1
v_call: TRBV5-1
cdr3_aa: CASSLVPSGGYNEQFF
cdr3_nt: TGCGCCAGCAGCTTGGTGCCTAGCGGGGGGTACAATGAGCAGTTCTTC